This T cell receptor beta chain was observed in a study of blood T cell repertoires in COVID-19. On the study more broadly: Collection of acute and convalescent COVID-19 samples took place in the United States, Italy and Spain. In each case, the material was cDNA or gDNA derived from T cells, B-cell-depleted T cells, or PBMCs.

TCRdb keeps only in-frame clones here, not all; method: immunoSEQ multiplex PCR. In the table there are around 200,000 clones, less than 85% of which are singletons. Assignment of participants to cohorts was predicated upon participant-reported clinical history. Resolution of symptoms, clearance, or two negative PCRs was present in recovered Cohort 3 donors. Germline loops: CDR1 KGHSH, CDR2 LQKENI. The CDR3 length is 14 residues. V was shortened by 3 bases and J by 11 bases, with 14 bases between the two germline ends. This clonotype was sampled from a man between 40 and 49 years old who had recovered from COVID-19. The sample comprised PBMCs or T cells enriched from blood (not recorded which). This chain connects TRBV18 to TRBJ1-6; possible D gene TRBD1, 6 bases. In nucleotides, the CDR3 is TGTGCCAGCTCACCCCGACAGGACGGGCCACCCCTCCACTTT. Its protein product is CASSPRQDGPPLHF.